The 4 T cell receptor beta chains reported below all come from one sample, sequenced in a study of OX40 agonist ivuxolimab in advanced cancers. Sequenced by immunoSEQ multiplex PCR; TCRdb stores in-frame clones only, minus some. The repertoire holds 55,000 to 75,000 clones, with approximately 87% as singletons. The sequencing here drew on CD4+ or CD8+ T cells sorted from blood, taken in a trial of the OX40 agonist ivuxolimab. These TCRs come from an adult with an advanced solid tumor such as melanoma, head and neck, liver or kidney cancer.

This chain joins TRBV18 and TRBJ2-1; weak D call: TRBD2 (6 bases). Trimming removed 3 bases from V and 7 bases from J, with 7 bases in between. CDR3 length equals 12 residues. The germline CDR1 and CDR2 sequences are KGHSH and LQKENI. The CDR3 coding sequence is TGTGCCAGCTCACCGGCGGGGAATGAGCAGTTCTTC. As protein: CASSPAGNEQFF. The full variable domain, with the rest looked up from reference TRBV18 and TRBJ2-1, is NAGVMQNPRHLVRRRGQEARLRCSPMKGHSHVYWYRQLPEEGLKFMVYLQKENIIDESGMPKERFSAEFPKEGPSILRIQQVVRGDSAAYFCASSPAGNEQFFGPGTRLTVL.

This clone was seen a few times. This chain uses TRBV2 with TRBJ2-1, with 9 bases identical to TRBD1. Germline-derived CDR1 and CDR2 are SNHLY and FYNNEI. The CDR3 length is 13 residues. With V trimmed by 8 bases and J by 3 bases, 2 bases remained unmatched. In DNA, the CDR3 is TGTGCCAGCCGGGACAGGGTCTACAATGAGCAGTTCTTC. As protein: CASRDRVYNEQFF.

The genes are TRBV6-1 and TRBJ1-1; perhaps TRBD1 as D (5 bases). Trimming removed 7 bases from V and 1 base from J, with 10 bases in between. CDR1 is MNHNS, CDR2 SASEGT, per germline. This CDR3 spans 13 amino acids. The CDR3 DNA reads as TGTGCCAGCACATGGGGGGGGAACACTGAAGCTTTCTTT. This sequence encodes CASTWGGNTEAFF.

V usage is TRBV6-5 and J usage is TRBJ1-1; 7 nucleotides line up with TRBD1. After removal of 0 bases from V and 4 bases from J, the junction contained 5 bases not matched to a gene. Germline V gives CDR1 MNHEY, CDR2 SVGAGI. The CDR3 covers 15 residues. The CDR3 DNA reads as TGTGCCAGCAGTTACTCTCGGGCAGGGGGCACTGAAGCTTTCTTT. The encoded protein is CASSYSRAGGTEAFF.